The sequence of this TCR beta chain was determined in a study of control samples from healthy donors and cancer patients. The CDR3 covers 16 residues. Some clones are missing from TCRdb's copy, which holds only in-frame ones; the method was immunoSEQ multiplex PCR. The repertoire holds about 85,000 clones, with just under 90% as singletons. Input material: blood. The TCR comes from a man aged 50-59 years in good health. The rearrangement joins TRBV21-1 to TRBJ1-1; TRBD1, the table's D call, lacks a check against the DNA. TRBV21-1 constitutes a pseudogene. DNA of the CDR3: TGTGCCAGCAGCAAGGGAGACAGGGCCGAGGACACTGAAGCTTTCTTT. This gives the protein CASSKGDRAEDTEAFF.